This TCR beta chain stems from a study of T cells after somatic rescue of genetic block. The table came from immunoSEQ multiplex PCR; TCRdb's copy has only in-frame clones and leaves some out. In the table there are approximately 70,000 clones, about nine tenths of which are singletons. J was trimmed by 6 bases and V by 4 bases; bases with no gene match: 10. This CDR3 spans 15 amino acids. From germline, CDR1 is SEHNR and CDR2 FQNEAQ (reference sequence). This clonotype was sampled from a man younger than 45. This chain uses TRBV7-9 with TRBJ2-5; TRBD2 matches 8 bases. Sequences were obtained from peripheral blood mononuclear cells (PBMCs). CDR3 loop: CASSSGAGVGKTQYF. For the CDR3, the DNA is TGTGCCAGCAGCTCTGGAGCGGGAGTGGGAAAGACCCAGTACTTC.